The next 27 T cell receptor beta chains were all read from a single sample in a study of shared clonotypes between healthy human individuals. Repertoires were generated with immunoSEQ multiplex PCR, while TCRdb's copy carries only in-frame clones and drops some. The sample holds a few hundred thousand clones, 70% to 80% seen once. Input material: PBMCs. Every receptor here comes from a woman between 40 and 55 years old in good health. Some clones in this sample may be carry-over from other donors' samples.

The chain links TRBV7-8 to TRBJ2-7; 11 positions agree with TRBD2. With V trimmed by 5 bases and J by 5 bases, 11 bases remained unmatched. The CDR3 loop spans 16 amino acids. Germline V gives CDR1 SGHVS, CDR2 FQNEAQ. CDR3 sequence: CASSPYSGRANDEQYF. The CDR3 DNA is TGTGCCAGCAGCCCGTATAGCGGGAGGGCCAATGACGAGCAGTACTTC. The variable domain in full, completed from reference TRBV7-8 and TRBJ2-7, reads GAGVSQSPRYKVAKRGQDVALRCDPISGHVSLFWYQQALGQGPEFLTYFQNEAQLDKSGLPSDRFFAERPEGSVSTLKIQRTQQEDSAVYLCASSPYSGRANDEQYFGPGTRLTVT.

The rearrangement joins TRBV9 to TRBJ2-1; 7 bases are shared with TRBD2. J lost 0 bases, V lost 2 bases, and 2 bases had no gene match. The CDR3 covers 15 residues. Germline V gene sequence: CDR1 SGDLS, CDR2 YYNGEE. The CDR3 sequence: CASSVLAGSYNEQFF. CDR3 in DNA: TGTGCCAGCAGCGTTTTAGCGGGCTCCTACAATGAGCAGTTCTTC.

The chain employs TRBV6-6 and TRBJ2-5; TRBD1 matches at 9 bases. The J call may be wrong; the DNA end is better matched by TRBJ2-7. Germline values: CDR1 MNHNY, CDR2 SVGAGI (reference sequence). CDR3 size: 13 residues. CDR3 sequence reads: CASSGQGEGEQYF. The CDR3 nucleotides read TGTGCCAGTTCGGGACAGGGTGAGGGCGAGCAGTACTTC.

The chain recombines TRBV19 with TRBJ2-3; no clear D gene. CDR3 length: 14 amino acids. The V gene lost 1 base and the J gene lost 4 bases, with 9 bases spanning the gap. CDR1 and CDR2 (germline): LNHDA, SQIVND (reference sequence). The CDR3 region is CASSIVAGSDTQYF. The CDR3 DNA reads TGTGCCAGTAGTATAGTGGCCGGTTCAGATACGCAGTATTTT. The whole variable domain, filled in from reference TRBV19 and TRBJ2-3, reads DGGITQSPKYLFRKEGQNVTLSCEQNLNHDAMYWYRQDPGQGLRLIYYSQIVNDFQKGDIAEGYSVSREKKESFPLTVTSAQKNPTAFYLCASSIVAGSDTQYFGPGTRLTVL.

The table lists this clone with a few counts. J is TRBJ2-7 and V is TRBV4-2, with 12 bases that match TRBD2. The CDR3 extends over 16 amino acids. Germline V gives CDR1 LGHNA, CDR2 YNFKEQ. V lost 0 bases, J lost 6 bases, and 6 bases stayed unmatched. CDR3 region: CASSQDVLAGGGEQYF. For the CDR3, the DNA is TGTGCCAGCAGCCAAGATGTACTAGCGGGAGGAGGCGAGCAGTACTTC.

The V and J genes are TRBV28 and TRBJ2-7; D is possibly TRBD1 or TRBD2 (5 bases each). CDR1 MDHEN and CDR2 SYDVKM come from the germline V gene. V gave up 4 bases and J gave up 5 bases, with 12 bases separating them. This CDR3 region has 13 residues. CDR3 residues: CASSWQGRNEQYF. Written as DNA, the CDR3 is TGTGCCAGCAGTTGGCAGGGACGAAACGAGCAGTACTTC.

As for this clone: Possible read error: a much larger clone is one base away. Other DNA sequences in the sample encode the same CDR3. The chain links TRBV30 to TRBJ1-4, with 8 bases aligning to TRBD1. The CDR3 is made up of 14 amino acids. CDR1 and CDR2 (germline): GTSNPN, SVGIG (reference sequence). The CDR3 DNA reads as TGCGCCTGGGACCCGGGACAGGAGGGTGAAAAACTGTTTTTT. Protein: CAWDPGQEGEKLFF.

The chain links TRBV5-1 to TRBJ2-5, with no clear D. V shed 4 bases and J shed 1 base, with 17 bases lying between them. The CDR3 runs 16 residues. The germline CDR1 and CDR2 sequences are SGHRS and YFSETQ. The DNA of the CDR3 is TGCGCCAGCAGCCCCTCGGTGGGTGCTGGCCAAGAGACCCAGTACTTC. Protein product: CASSPSVGAGQETQYF.

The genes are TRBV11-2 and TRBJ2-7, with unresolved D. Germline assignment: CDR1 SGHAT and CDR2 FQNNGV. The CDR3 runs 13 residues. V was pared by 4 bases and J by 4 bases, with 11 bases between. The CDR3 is CASSSPRSYEQYF. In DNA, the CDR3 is TGTGCCAGCAGCTCCCCGCGTTCGTACGAGCAGTACTTC. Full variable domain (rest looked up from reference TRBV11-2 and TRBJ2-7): EAGVAQSPRYKIIEKRQSVAFWCNPISGHATLYWYQQILGQGPKLLIQFQNNGVVDDSQLPKDRFSAERLKGVDSTLKIQPAKLEDSAVYLCASSSPRSYEQYFGPGTRLTVT.

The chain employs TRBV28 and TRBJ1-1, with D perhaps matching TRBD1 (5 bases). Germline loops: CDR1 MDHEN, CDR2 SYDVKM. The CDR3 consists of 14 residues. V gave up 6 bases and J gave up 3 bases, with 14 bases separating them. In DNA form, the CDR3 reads TGTGCCAGCAGACCGCCCGGGGACGACACTGAAGCTTTCTTT. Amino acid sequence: CASRPPGDDTEAFF.

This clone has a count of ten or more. CDR3 nucleotide sequence: TGTGCCAGCAGTGAATTGGACTTCTCTGGGGCCAACGTCCTGACTTTC. The encoded protein is CASSELDFSGANVLTF. J is TRBJ2-6 and V is TRBV6-9, with a tentative D call TRBD2 (5 bases). V lost 5 bases and J 0 bases, leaving 11 bases between the germline ends. Per germline, CDR1 MNHGY and CDR2 SVAAGI. The CDR3 is 16 residues long.

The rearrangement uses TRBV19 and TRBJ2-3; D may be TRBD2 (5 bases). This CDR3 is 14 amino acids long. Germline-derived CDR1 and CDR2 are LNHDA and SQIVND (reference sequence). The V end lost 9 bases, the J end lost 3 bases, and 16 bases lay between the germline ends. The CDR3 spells CASQAARQTDTQYF. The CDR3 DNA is TGTGCCAGCCAAGCGGCCCGGCAGACAGATACGCAGTATTTT.

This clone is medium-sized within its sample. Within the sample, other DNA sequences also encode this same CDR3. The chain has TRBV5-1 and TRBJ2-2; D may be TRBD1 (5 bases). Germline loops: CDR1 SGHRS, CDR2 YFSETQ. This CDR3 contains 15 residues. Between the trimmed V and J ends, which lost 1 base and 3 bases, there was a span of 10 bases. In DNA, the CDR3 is TGCGCCAGCAGCTTGATGTCCAGGGACACCGGGGAGCTGTTTTTT. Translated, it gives CASSLMSRDTGELFF.

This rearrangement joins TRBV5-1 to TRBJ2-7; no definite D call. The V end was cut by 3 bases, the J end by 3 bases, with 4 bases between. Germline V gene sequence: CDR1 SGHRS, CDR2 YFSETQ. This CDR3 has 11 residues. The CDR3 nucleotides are TGCGCCAGCAGCTCCTACTACGAGCAGTACTTC. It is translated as CASSSYYEQYF.

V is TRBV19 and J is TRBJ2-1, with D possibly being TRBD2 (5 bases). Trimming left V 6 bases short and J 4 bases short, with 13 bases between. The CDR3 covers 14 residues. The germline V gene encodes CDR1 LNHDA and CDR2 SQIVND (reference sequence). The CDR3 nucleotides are TGTGCCAGTAGGCCGGGGAGTGGTTACAATGAGCAGTTCTTC. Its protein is CASRPGSGYNEQFF.

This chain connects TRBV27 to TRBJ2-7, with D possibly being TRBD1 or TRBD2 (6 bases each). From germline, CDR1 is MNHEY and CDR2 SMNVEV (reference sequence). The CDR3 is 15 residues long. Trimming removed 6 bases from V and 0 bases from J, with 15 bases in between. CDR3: CASRRGDLVSYEQYF. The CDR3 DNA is TGTGCCAGCAGGAGGGGGGACCTGGTCTCCTACGAGCAGTACTTC.

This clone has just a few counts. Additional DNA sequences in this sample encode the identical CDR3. The DNA for the CDR3 is TGTGCCAGCAGCCCTTGGACTAGCGGAGCCTACAATGAGCAGTTCTTC. This translates into CASSPWTSGAYNEQFF. The chain joins TRBV7-3 to TRBJ2-1; 10 bases fit TRBD2. Unmatched junction bases numbered 6, after V lost 5 bases and J lost 2 bases. Germline V gene sequence: CDR1 SGHTA, CDR2 FQGTGA. This CDR3 has 16 amino acids. Looking up the rest from reference TRBV7-3 and TRBJ2-1 gives the full variable domain: GAGVSQTPSNKVTEKGKYVELRCDPISGHTALYWYRQSLGQGPEFLIYFQGTGAADDSGLPNDRFFAVRPEGSVSTLKIQRTERGDSAVYLCASSPWTSGAYNEQFFGPGTRLTVL.

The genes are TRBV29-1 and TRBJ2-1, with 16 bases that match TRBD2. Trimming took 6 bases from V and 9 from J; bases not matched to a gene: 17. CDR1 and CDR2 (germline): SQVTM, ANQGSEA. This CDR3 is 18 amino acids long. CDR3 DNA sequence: TGCAGCGTCGTCGGGACTAGCGGGAGGGCGAGTTCGCGAATTGAGCAGTTCTTC. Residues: CSVVGTSGRASSRIEQFF.

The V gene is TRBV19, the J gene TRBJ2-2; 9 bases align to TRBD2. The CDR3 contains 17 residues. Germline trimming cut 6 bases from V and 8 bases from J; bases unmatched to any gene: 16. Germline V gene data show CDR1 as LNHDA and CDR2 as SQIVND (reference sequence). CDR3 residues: CASSPYPSSGISGELFF. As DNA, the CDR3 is TGTGCCAGTAGCCCATACCCCTCTAGCGGGATATCAGGGGAGCTGTTTTTT.

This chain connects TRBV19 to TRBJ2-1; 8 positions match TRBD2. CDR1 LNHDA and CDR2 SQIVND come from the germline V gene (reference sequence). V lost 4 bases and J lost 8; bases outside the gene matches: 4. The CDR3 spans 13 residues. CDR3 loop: CASSNGGGYEQFF. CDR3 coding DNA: TGTGCCAGTAGTAATGGCGGGGGGTATGAGCAGTTCTTC.

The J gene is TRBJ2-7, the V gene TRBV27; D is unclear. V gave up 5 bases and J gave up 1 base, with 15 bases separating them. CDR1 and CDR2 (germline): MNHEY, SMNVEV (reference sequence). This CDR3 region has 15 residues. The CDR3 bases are TGTGCCAGCAGTCCGAGAACAATTACTTCCTACGAGCAGTACTTC. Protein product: CASSPRTITSYEQYF.

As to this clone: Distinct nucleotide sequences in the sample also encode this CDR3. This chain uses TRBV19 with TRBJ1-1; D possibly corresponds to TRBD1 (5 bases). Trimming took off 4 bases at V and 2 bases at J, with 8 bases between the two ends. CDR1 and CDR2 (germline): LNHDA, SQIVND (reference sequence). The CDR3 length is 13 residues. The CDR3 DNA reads TGTGCCAGTAGTACGACAGTAAACACTGAAGCTTTCTTT. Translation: CASSTTVNTEAFF.

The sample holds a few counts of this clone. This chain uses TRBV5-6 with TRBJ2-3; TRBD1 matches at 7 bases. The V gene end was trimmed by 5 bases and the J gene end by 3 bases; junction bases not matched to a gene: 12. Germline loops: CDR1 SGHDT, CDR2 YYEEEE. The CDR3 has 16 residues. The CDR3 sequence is CASRFGGTGVTDTQYF. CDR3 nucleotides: TGTGCCAGCAGATTTGGAGGTACAGGGGTTACAGATACGCAGTATTTT.

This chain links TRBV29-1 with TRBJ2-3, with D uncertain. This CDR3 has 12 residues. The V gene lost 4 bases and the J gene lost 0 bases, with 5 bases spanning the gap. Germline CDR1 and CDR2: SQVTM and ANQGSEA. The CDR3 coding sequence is TGCAGCGTTGTGCCGAGCACAGATACGCAGTATTTT. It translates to CSVVPSTDTQYF.

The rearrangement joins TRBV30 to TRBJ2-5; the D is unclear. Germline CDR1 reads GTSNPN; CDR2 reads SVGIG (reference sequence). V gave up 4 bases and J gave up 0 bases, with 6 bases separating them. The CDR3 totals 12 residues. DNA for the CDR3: TGTGCCTGGACGGTGTACCAAGAGACCCAGTACTTC. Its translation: CAWTVYQETQYF. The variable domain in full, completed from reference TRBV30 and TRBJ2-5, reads SQTIHQWPATLVQPVGSPLSLECTVEGTSNPNLYWYRQAAGRGLQLLFYSVGIGQISSEVPQNLSASRPQDRQFILSSKKLLLSDSGFYLCAWTVYQETQYFGPGTRLLVL.

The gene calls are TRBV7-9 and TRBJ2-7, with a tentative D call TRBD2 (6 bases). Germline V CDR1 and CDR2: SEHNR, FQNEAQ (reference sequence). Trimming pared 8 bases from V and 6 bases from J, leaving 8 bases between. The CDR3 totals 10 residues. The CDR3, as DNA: TGTGCCAGCGGAGGGCGCGAGCAGTACTTC. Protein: CASGGREQYF.

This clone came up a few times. The CDR3 region has the DNA TGTGCCAGCAGTCCCTACCGAGAGGCTGGCTACACCTTC. This sequence encodes CASSPYREAGYTF. The chain recombines TRBV25-1 with TRBJ1-2, with D unclear. Trimming pared 5 bases from V and 7 bases from J, leaving 14 bases between. Germline V CDR1 and CDR2: MGHDK, SYGVNS. This CDR3 contains 13 residues.